This T cell receptor (beta chain) was recorded in a study of OX40 agonist ivuxolimab in advanced cancers. Study overall: Three patients showed partial responses: one hepatocellular carcinoma and two cutaneous melanoma cases. Study-level findings and limits: Partial responders receiving 0.1-3.0 mg/kg showed among the lowest clonal expansion.

CDR3 length: 15 amino acids. From germline, CDR1 is SQVTM and CDR2 ANQGSEA. The V segment lost 7 bases and the J segment 4 bases; nucleotides outside the gene matches: 12. Measured with immunoSEQ multiplex PCR; TCRdb has only the in-frame clones, and not every one. This sample has about 93,000 clones, with around 92% found just once. A note on this clone: The antigen remains unidentified.

This chain links TRBV29-1 with TRBJ2-1; TRBD2 aligns across 8 bases. This TCR was sampled from an adult with an advanced solid tumor such as melanoma, head and neck, liver or kidney cancer. Sequenced material: CD4+ or CD8+ T cells sorted from blood, taken in a trial of the OX40 agonist ivuxolimab. CDR3 coding DNA: TGCAGCGCCGGAATAGCGGGAAGACCTTACAATGAGCAGTTCTTC. Encoded protein: CSAGIAGRPYNEQFF.